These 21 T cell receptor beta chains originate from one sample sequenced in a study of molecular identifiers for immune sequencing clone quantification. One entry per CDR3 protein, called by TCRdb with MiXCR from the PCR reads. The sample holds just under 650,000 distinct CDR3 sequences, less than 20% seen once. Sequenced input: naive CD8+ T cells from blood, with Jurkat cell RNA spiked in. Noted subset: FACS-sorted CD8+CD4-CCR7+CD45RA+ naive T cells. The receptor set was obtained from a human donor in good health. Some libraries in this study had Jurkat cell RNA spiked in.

In DNA, the CDR3 is TGTGCCTGGAGTGAACCGGGACTAGCGGAGAACACAGATACGCAGTATTTT. Translating gives CAWSEPGLAENTDTQYF. The gene calls are TRBV30 and TRBJ2-3; 11 bases are shared with TRBD2. Per germline, CDR1 GTSNPN and CDR2 SVGIG (reference sequence). The CDR3 contains 17 residues. The junction had 8 bases not matched to a gene; V was cut back by 1 base and J by 2 bases. Full variable domain (outside the CDR3, taken from reference TRBV30 and TRBJ2-3): SQTIHQWPATLVQPVGSPLSLECTVEGTSNPNLYWYRQAAGRGLQLLFYSVGIGQISSEVPQNLSASRPQDRQFILSSKKLLLSDSGFYLCAWSEPGLAENTDTQYFGPGTRLTVL.

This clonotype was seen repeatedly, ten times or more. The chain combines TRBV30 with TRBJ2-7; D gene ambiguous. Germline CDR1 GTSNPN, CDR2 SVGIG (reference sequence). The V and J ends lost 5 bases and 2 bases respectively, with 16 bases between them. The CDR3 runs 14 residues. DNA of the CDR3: TGTGCCTGGGCGATAGACGTACCTCCCTACGAGCAGTACTTC. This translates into CAWAIDVPPYEQYF.

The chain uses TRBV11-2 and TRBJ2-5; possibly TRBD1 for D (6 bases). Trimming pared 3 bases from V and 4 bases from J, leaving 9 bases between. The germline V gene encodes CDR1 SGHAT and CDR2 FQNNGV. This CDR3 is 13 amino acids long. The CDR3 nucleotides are TGTGCCAGCAGCTTTGGCAGGGGAGAGACCCAGTACTTC. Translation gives CASSFGRGETQYF.

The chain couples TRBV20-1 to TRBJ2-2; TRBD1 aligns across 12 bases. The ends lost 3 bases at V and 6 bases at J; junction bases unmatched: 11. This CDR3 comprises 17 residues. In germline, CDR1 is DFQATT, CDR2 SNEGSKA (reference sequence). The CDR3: CSASSGTGGRYPGELFF. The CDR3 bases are TGCAGTGCTAGTTCCGGGACAGGGGGCAGGTATCCCGGGGAGCTGTTTTTT.

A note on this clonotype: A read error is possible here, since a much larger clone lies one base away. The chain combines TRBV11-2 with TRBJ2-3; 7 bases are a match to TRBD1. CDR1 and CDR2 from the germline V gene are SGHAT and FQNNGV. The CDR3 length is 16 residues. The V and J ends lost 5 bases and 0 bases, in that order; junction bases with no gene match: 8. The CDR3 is CASSRRVTGSTDTQYF. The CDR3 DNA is TGTGCCAGCAGCCGCAGGGTGACAGGGAGCACAGATACGCAGTATTTT.

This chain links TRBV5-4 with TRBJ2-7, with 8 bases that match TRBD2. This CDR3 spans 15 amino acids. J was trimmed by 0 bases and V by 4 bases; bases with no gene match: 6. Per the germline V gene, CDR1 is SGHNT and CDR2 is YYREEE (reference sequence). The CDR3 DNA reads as TGTGCCAGCAGCCGGGGGGGCGGCAACTCCTACGAGCAGTACTTC. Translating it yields CASSRGGGNSYEQYF.

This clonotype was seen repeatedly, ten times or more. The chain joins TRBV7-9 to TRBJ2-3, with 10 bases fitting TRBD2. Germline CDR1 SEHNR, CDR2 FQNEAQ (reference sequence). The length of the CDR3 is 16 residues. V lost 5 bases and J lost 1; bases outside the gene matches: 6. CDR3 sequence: CASSATGTSGTDTQYF. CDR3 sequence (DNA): TGTGCCAGCAGCGCAACCGGGACTAGCGGCACAGATACGCAGTATTTT.

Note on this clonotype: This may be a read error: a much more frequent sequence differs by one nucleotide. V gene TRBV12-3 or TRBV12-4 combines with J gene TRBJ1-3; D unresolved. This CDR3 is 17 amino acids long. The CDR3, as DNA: TGTGCCAGCAGTGGAACCGGCCGACCGATCTCTGGAAACACCATGTATTTT. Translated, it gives CASSGTGRPISGNTMYF.

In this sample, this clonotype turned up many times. Here the CDR3 reads CASSLEVPGQSYEQYF. In nucleotides, the CDR3 is TGTGCCAGCAGCTTGGAGGTGCCGGGACAAAGCTACGAGCAGTACTTC. The chain carries TRBV11-2 and TRBJ2-7, with a weak D call TRBD1 (6 bases). The CDR3 covers 16 residues. Trimming pared 3 bases from V and 3 bases from J, leaving 18 bases between. Germline CDR1 and CDR2: SGHAT and FQNNGV.

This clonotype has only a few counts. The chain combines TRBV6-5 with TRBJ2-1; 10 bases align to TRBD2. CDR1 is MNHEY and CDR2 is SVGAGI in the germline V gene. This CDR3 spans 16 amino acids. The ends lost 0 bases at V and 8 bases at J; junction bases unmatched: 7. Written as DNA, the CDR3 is TGTGCCAGCAGTTACTCGGCTAGCGGGAGTATTTATGAGCAGTTCTTC. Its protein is CASSYSASGSIYEQFF.

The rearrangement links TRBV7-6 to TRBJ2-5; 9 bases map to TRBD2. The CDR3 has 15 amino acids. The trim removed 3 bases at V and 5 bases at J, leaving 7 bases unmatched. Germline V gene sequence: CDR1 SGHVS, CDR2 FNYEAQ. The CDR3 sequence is CASSLGGGASETQYF. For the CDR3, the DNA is TGTGCCAGCAGCTTGGGCGGGGGGGCCTCCGAGACCCAGTACTTC.

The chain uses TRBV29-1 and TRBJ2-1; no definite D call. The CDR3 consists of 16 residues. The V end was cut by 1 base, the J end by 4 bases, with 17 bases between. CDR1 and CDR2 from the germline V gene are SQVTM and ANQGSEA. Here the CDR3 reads CSVEGTPSQIYNEQFF. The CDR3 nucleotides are TGCAGCGTTGAAGGTACCCCCTCCCAGATTTACAATGAGCAGTTCTTC.

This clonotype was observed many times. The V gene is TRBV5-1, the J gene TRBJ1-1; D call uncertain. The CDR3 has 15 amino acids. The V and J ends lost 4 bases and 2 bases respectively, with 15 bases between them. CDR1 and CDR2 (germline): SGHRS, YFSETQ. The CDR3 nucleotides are TGCGCCAGCAGCCAAGGCGGGAGTATAAACACTGAAGCTTTCTTT. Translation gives CASSQGGSINTEAFF.

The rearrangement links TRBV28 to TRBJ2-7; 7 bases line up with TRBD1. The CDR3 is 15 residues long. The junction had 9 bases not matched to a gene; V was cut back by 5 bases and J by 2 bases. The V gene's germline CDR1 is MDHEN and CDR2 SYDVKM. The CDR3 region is CASSEIRGLAYEQYF. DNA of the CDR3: TGTGCCAGCAGTGAGATCAGGGGGTTGGCCTACGAGCAGTACTTC.

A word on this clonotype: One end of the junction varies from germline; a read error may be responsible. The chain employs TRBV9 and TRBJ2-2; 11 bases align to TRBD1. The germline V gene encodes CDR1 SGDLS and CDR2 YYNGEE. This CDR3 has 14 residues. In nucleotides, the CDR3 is TGTGCCGGCAGGGGACAGGGGGGCACCGGGGAGCTGTTTTTT. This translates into CAGRGQGGTGELFF.

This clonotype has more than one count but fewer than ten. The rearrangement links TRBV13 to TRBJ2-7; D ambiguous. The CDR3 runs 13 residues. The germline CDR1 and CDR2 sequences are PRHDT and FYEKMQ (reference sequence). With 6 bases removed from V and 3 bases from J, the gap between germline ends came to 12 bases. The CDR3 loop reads CASSGEGIYEQYF. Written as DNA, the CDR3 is TGTGCCAGCAGTGGTGAAGGGATCTACGAGCAGTACTTC.

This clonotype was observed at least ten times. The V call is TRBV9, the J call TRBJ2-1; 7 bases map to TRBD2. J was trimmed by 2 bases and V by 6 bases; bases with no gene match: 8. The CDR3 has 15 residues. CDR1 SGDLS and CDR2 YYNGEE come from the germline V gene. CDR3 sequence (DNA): TGTGCCAGCAACCCTAGCGGCCTTACCTACAATGAGCAGTTCTTC. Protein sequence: CASNPSGLTYNEQFF.

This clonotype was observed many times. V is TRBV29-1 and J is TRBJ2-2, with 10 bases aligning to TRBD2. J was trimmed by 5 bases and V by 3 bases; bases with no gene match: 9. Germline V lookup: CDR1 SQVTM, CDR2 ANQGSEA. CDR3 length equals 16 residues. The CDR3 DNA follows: TGCAGCGTTGAGGGGCTAGCGGGGGCCGGAACCGGGGAGCTGTTTTTT. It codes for CSVEGLAGAGTGELFF.

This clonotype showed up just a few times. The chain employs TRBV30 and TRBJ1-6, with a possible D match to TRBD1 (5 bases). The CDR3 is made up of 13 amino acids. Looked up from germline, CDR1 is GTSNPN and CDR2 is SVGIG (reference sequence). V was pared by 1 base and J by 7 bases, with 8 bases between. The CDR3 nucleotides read TGTGCCTGGAGTGGGGACGGAAATTCACCCCTCCACTTT. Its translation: CAWSGDGNSPLHF.

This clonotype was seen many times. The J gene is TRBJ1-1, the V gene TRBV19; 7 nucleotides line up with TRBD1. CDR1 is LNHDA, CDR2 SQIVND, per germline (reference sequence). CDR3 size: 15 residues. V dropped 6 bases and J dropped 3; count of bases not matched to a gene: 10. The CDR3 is CASSPQQGRDTEAFF. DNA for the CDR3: TGTGCCAGTAGCCCCCAACAGGGGCGCGACACTGAAGCTTTCTTT.

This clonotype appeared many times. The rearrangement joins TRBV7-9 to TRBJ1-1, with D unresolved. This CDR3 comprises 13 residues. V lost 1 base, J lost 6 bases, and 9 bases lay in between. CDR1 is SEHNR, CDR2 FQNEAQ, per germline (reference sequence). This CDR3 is CASSLGLGPEAFF. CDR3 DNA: TGTGCCAGCAGCTTAGGGCTTGGGCCTGAAGCTTTCTTT.